This entry lists 25 T cell receptor beta chains sequenced from one sample in a study of T cell changes during pregnancy in multiple sclerosis. The repertoire was sequenced with immunoSEQ multiplex PCR; TCRdb's copy has only in-frame clones and lacks some. The sample consists of about 32,000 clones, approximately 89% of them appearing once. Sequencing used CD8+ T cells from peripheral blood mononuclear cells, obtained in the first trimester of pregnancy. The receptors stem from a female donor with multiple sclerosis, enrolled in a pregnancy study.

V gene TRBV7-9 combines with J gene TRBJ2-1; 14 bases fit TRBD2. J gave up 5 bases and V 5 bases, and 8 bases lay outside the gene matches. CDR3 length: 17 residues. The germline gives CDR1 SEHNR, CDR2 FQNEAQ (reference sequence). The CDR3 nucleotides read TGTGCCAGCAGCCCGGGACTAGCGGGAGTAAGGAACAATGAGCAGTTCTTC. Translated: CASSPGLAGVRNNEQFF.

The V call is TRBV10-1, the J call TRBJ2-3, with a tentative D call TRBD2 (6 bases). CDR1 WNHNN and CDR2 SYGVQD come from the germline V gene (reference sequence). The CDR3 loop spans 13 amino acids. Trimming cost V 7 bases and J 10 bases, with 18 bases left between them. CDR3 residues: CASTPGPGRPQYF. CDR3 coding DNA: TGCGCCAGCACCCCTGGACCGGGGAGGCCGCAGTATTTT.

The V gene is TRBV5-6, the J gene TRBJ2-5; D is unresolved. CDR1 and CDR2 from the germline V gene are SGHDT and YYEEEE. Between the trimmed V and J ends, which lost 4 bases and 5 bases, there was a span of 9 bases. This CDR3 contains 12 residues. CDR3 nucleotide sequence: TGTGCCAGCAGCCGGTCTCATGAGACCCAGTACTTC. Encoded protein: CASSRSHETQYF. The entire variable domain, with the rest obtained from reference TRBV5-6 and TRBJ2-5, is as follows: DAGVTQSPTHLIKTRGQQVTLRCSPKSGHDTVSWYQQALGQGPQFIFQYYEEEERQRGNFPDRFSGHQFPNYSSELNVNALLLGDSALYLCASSRSHETQYFGPGTRLLVL.

The rearrangement links TRBV9 to TRBJ2-6, with D possibly being TRBD1 (6 bases). The CDR3 is 16 residues long. Trimming removed 3 bases from V and 1 base from J, with 11 bases in between. CDR1 and CDR2 from the germline V gene are SGDLS and YYNGEE. The CDR3 loop reads CASSATGRSGANVLTF. In DNA form, the CDR3 reads TGTGCCAGCAGCGCTACAGGGCGTTCTGGGGCCAACGTCCTGACTTTC.

The genes are TRBV30 and TRBJ1-4, with 11 bases that match TRBD1. Germline V gene lookup returns CDR1 GTSNPN and CDR2 SVGIG (reference sequence). The CDR3 is 16 residues long. Trimming took 1 base from V and 7 from J; bases not matched to a gene: 8. The CDR3 region is CAWSGSLGQGGEKLFF. DNA of the CDR3: TGTGCCTGGAGTGGGTCCCTGGGACAGGGGGGTGAAAAACTGTTTTTT.

The J gene is TRBJ2-1, the V gene TRBV7-9, with D maybe TRBD1 (5 bases). The ends were cut back, 2 bases at V and 11 bases at J, with 10 bases in the middle. Germline CDR1 and CDR2: SEHNR and FQNEAQ (reference sequence). The CDR3 has 12 residues. In nucleotides, the CDR3 is TGTGCCAGCAGCTTAAGTTGGGGCAAGCAGTTCTTC. Translated: CASSLSWGKQFF.

The chain links TRBV2 to TRBJ2-7; D is perhaps TRBD1 (5 bases). The ends were cut back, 4 bases at V and 3 bases at J, with 13 bases in the middle. The CDR3 totals 14 residues. Germline values: CDR1 SNHLY, CDR2 FYNNEI. The CDR3, as DNA: TGTGCCAGCAGTGGTCAGGGTGTTGGCTACGAGCAGTACTTC. It specifies CASSGQGVGYEQYF.

This clone was seen at least ten times. The chain carries TRBV19 and TRBJ2-1, with D perhaps matching TRBD2 (5 bases). Deletions cut 10 bases from V and 5 bases from J, with 15 bases between. The CDR3 consists of 13 residues. CDR1 is LNHDA, CDR2 SQIVND, per germline (reference sequence). The CDR3 sequence is CATMIGVNNEQFF. The CDR3 nucleotides are TGTGCCACTATGATCGGGGTAAACAATGAGCAGTTCTTC.

V gene TRBV7-6 combines with J gene TRBJ2-3; 7 nucleotides agree with TRBD2. This CDR3 has 15 residues. Germline assignment: CDR1 SGHVS and CDR2 FNYEAQ. Unmatched junction bases numbered 3, after V lost 3 bases and J lost 0 bases. In nucleotides, the CDR3 is TGTGCCAGCAGCTTCTGGGGGGGGAGCACAGATACGCAGTATTTT. This sequence encodes CASSFWGGSTDTQYF.

As DNA, the CDR3 is TGTGCCATCAGTGGATCAGGGGGCTCCTACGAGCAGTACTTC. It translates to CAISGSGGSYEQYF. The V and J genes are TRBV10-3 and TRBJ2-7; 7 nucleotides line up with TRBD1. The V and J ends lost 4 bases and 0 bases, in that order; junction bases with no gene match: 3. The CDR3 contains 14 residues. Germline V gives CDR1 ENHRY, CDR2 SYGVKD.

The genes are TRBV4-1 and TRBJ1-2, with D unclear. Germline loops: CDR1 MGHRA, CDR2 YSYEKL. The CDR3 sequence is 12 residues long. Trimming removed 1 base from V and 7 bases from J, with 7 bases in between. The CDR3 DNA reads as TGCGCCAGCAGCCAAGGTGGCGGTGGCTACACCTTC. Its protein is CASSQGGGGYTF.

The rearrangement joins TRBV5-1 to TRBJ2-1; the D gene is possibly TRBD2 (6 bases). Germline assignment: CDR1 SGHRS and CDR2 YFSETQ. This CDR3 contains 14 residues. V lost 4 bases and J 4 bases, leaving 12 bases between the germline ends. CDR3 in DNA: TGCGCCAGCAGCCCCCGGGAGACGTACAATGAGCAGTTCTTC. Residues: CASSPRETYNEQFF. Supplemented by reference TRBV5-1 and TRBJ2-1, the full variable domain reads KAGVTQTPRYLIKTRGQQVTLSCSPISGHRSVSWYQQTPGQGLQFLFEYFSETQRNKGNFPGRFSGRQFSNSRSEMNVSTLELGDSALYLCASSPRETYNEQFFGPGTRLTVL.

The chain has TRBV6-6 and TRBJ2-7, with 9 nucleotides matching TRBD1. The V gene's germline CDR1 is MNHNY and CDR2 SVGAGI (reference sequence). V was clipped by 5 bases and J by 6 bases; unmatched bases: 8. CDR3 size: 14 residues. The CDR3 reads CASSEPGQGVEQYF. The CDR3 coding sequence is TGTGCCAGCAGTGAGCCGGGACAGGGAGTCGAGCAGTACTTC.

CDR3 loop: CASSLGGGSNQPQHF. In DNA form, the CDR3 reads TGTGCCAGCAGCTTGGGAGGGGGCAGCAATCAGCCCCAGCATTTT. V usage is TRBV5-6 and J usage is TRBJ1-5, with TRBD1 matching over 7 bases. This CDR3 contains 15 residues. CDR1 and CDR2 from the germline V gene are SGHDT and YYEEEE. The junction had 1 base not matched to a gene; V was cut back by 0 bases and J by 1 base.

The sample holds one count of this clone. This chain links TRBV7-6 with TRBJ1-2; D ambiguous. Trimming removed 2 bases at V and 6 bases at J, with 4 bases between. CDR1 and CDR2 (germline): SGHVS, FNYEAQ. The CDR3 sequence is 11 residues long. The CDR3 sequence is CASSLLDGYTF. The CDR3 DNA is TGTGCCAGCAGCTTACTTGATGGCTACACCTTC.

This rearrangement joins TRBV6-1 to TRBJ2-7, with 12 nucleotides matching TRBD1. Germline V gene lookup returns CDR1 MNHNS and CDR2 SASEGT. The length of the CDR3 is 14 residues. The junction had 7 bases not matched to a gene; V was cut back by 7 bases and J by 6 bases. The CDR3 spells CASTPGTGGAEQYF. The CDR3, as DNA: TGTGCCAGCACCCCAGGGACAGGGGGCGCCGAGCAGTACTTC.

The rearrangement joins TRBV2 to TRBJ2-7; TRBD2 might be the D (7 bases). Germline V CDR1 and CDR2: SNHLY, FYNNEI. V lost 10 bases to trimming and J lost 4 bases, with 14 bases between them. The CDR3 is made up of 12 amino acids. For the CDR3, the DNA is TGTGCCAACGAGGGGGGGGCGTACGAGCAGTACTTC. This encodes CANEGGAYEQYF. The whole variable domain, filled in from reference TRBV2 and TRBJ2-7, reads EPEVTQTPSHQVTQMGQEVILRCVPISNHLYFYWYRQILGQKVEFLVSFYNNEISEKSEIFDDQFSVERPDGSNFTLKIRSTKLEDSAMYFCANEGGAYEQYFGPGTRLTVT.

The CDR3 loop is CASSPSGRTHNEQFF. Here the CDR3 DNA reads TGTGCCAGCAGCCCTAGCGGGAGAACCCACAATGAGCAGTTCTTC. The chain combines TRBV9 with TRBJ2-1; 10 bases match TRBD2. V lost 4 bases and J lost 5; bases outside the gene matches: 6. Germline V gives CDR1 SGDLS, CDR2 YYNGEE. CDR3 length: 15 residues. The variable domain in full, completed from reference TRBV9 and TRBJ2-1, reads DSGVTQTPKHLITATGQRVTLRCSPRSGDLSVYWYQQSLDQGLQFLIQYYNGEERAKGNILERFSAQQFPDLHSELNLSSLELGDSALYFCASSPSGRTHNEQFFGPGTRLTVL.

This chain joins TRBV29-1 and TRBJ1-2; a possible D gene is TRBD1 (5 bases). This CDR3 is 11 amino acids long. The V gene lost 7 bases and the J gene lost 2 bases, with 8 bases spanning the gap. Germline-derived CDR1 and CDR2 are SQVTM and ANQGSEA. The CDR3 spells CSAQGNYGYTF. DNA of the CDR3: TGCAGCGCCCAGGGAAACTATGGCTACACCTTC.

The V and J genes are TRBV27 and TRBJ2-2; D call uncertain. Germline assignment: CDR1 MNHEY and CDR2 SMNVEV (reference sequence). The ends were cut back, 5 bases at V and 9 bases at J, with 19 bases in the middle. The CDR3 covers 15 residues. The DNA for the CDR3 is TGTGCCAGCAGTCCACCTTTTGTGGGCTCCCGGGAGCTGTTTTTT. Translating gives CASSPPFVGSRELFF.

V usage is TRBV4-1 and J usage is TRBJ2-3, with 10 bases lining up with TRBD2. The V segment lost 7 bases and the J segment 6 bases; nucleotides outside the gene matches: 13. The CDR3 has 16 amino acids. Germline V gives CDR1 MGHRA, CDR2 YSYEKL. The CDR3 sequence is CASTGKASGRGDTQYF. Here the CDR3 DNA reads TGCGCCAGCACAGGAAAGGCTAGCGGGAGAGGTGATACGCAGTATTTT.

The chain employs TRBV7-9 and TRBJ1-4; D not certain. V was trimmed by 0 bases and J by 0 bases, leaving 2 bases between them. Germline loops: CDR1 SEHNR, CDR2 FQNEAQ (reference sequence). The CDR3 spans 14 residues. Written as DNA, the CDR3 is TGTGCCAGCAGCTTAGCCACAACTAATGAAAAACTGTTTTTT. Translated, it gives CASSLATTNEKLFF. Full variable domain (missing parts from reference TRBV7-9 and TRBJ1-4): DTGVSQNPRHKITKRGQNVTFRCDPISEHNRLYWYRQTLGQGPEFLTYFQNEAQLEKSRLLSDRFSAERPKGSFSTLEIQRTEQGDSAMYLCASSLATTNEKLFFGSGTQLSVL.

The chain couples TRBV28 to TRBJ2-1, with D tentatively TRBD1 (5 bases). This CDR3 is built from 18 residues. Germline V CDR1 and CDR2: MDHEN, SYDVKM. Deletions cut 6 bases from V and 0 bases from J, with 21 bases between. As DNA, the CDR3 is TGTGCCAGCAGCCCCACGGACAATCACGCTTTCTCCTACAATGAGCAGTTCTTC. Its protein is CASSPTDNHAFSYNEQFF. Full variable domain (missing parts from reference TRBV28 and TRBJ2-1): DVKVTQSSRYLVKRTGEKVFLECVQDMDHENMFWYRQDPGLGLRLIYFSYDVKMKEKGDIPEGYSVSREKKERFSLILESASTNQTSMYLCASSPTDNHAFSYNEQFFGPGTRLTVL.

This chain links TRBV4-1 with TRBJ1-5; D ambiguous. V was pared by 0 bases and J by 0 bases, with 12 bases between. CDR1 is MGHRA, CDR2 YSYEKL, per germline. This CDR3 region has 17 residues. The CDR3: CASSQDSPLLSNQPQHF. The CDR3 DNA sequence: TGCGCCAGCAGCCAAGATTCCCCTCTCCTTAGCAATCAGCCCCAGCATTTT.

The chain employs TRBV7-6 and TRBJ2-1, with D uncertain. The CDR3 runs 13 residues. The germline V gene encodes CDR1 SGHVS and CDR2 FNYEAQ. Trimming stripped 3 bases from V and 0 bases from J, with 3 bases between. The chain's CDR3 is CASSFSSYNEQFF. CDR3 nucleotides: TGTGCCAGCAGCTTTAGCTCCTACAATGAGCAGTTCTTC.